This T cell receptor beta chain was retrieved from a study of blood T cell repertoires in COVID-19. Whole-study context: T cells, B-cell-depleted T cells, or PBMCs provided the cDNA or gDNA that served as material.

The germline V and J ends were trimmed by 3 bases and 1 base, with 12 bases remaining between them. The germline V gene has CDR1 SGHTA and CDR2 FQGNSA. CDR3 size: 16 residues. Per the study methods: Amplification with reference gene primers provided the estimates of nucleated cell counts. Data came from immunoSEQ multiplex PCR; TCRdb stores just in-frame clones and leaves some out. Clone size and V and J calls were adopted from that table, with D and trimming inferred from the DNA. The sample contains 200,000 to 250,000 clones, about 88% of which appear only once. This chain joins TRBV7-2 and TRBJ2-2; D may be TRBD1 (5 bases). The sample comprised peripheral blood. The receptor was derived from a woman aged 55 to 70 with acute or convalescent COVID-19. The CDR3 bases are TGTGCCAGCAGCTTCGGTTTGCAGGGGAACACCGGGGAGCTGTTTTTT. It is translated as CASSFGLQGNTGELFF. The variable domain in full, completed from reference TRBV7-2 and TRBJ2-2, reads GAGVSQSPSNKVTEKGKDVELRCDPISGHTALYWYRQSLGQGLEFLIYFQGNSAPDKSGLPSDRFSAERTGGSVSTLTIQRTQQEDSAVYLCASSFGLQGNTGELFFGEGSRLTVL.